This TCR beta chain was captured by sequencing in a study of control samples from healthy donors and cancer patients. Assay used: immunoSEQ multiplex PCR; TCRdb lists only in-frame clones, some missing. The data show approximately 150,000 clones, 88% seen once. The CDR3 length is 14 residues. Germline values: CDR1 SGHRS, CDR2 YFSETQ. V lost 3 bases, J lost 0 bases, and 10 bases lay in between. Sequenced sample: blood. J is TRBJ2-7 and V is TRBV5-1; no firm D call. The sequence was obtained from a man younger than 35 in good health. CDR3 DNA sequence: TGCGCCAGCAGCTCCGGACCGAACTCCTACGAGCAGTACTTC. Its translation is CASSSGPNSYEQYF.